The present entry profiles one TCR beta chain with its context. Its target is not known. The junction and the germline gene differ at one end; a read error may be behind it. This sample is part of a study of tumor-infiltrating lymphocytes in primary liver carcinoma. At the level of the study: Stage T1-T3 N0M0 tumors spanned about 4.2 to 11 cm. Study-level findings and limits: Lower overlap was observed for tumor-adjacent and tumor-blood pairs relative to tumor region pairs.

Synthesis of TCR beta cDNA was carried out from 500 ng total RNA with a constant-region primer. Slightly modified ARM-PCR served as the procedure for the TCR beta libraries. These libraries came from three rounds of nested multiplex PCR. TRBV1-TRBV30 forward and Cbeta reverse primers drove the first two roughly 10-cycle rounds. TCRdb analysed the multiplex PCR reads with MiXCR anew, one entry per CDR3 protein. The table has tens of thousands of distinct CDR3 sequences, roughly 80% seen once. In germline, CDR1 is SEHNR, CDR2 FQNEAQ (reference sequence). This CDR3 has 13 residues. Without any cell sorting, roughly 17-31 mg of bulk tissue yielded co-extracted RNA and DNA.

This chain links TRBV7-9 with TRBJ1-1; D possibly corresponds to TRBD1 (5 bases). The sample taken for sequencing was liver tumor tissue from sampling region 5. Noted subset: tumor region T5, tumor centre. The clonotype originates from a man aged 35-49 years with primary liver carcinoma and hepatitis B virus infection. The CDR3 here is CSSSLQEATEALF. The CDR3 nucleotides are TGTTCCAGCAGCTTACAGGAAGCCACTGAAGCTCTCTTT.